The rows below give T cell receptor beta chains drawn from one sample of a study of OX40 agonist ivuxolimab in advanced cancers. Profiling relied on immunoSEQ multiplex PCR, and the TCRdb table lists in-frame clones only, not all of them. The sample records 9,500 to 15,000 clones, around 81% being singletons. The sample here was CD4+ or CD8+ T cells sorted from blood, taken in a trial of the OX40 agonist ivuxolimab. Receptors were obtained from an adult with an advanced solid tumor such as melanoma, head and neck, liver or kidney cancer. CDR3s include the opening cysteine and the closing phenylalanine or tryptophan. The D gene is left open where the match is weak. Some rows mark clone size as missing; the rest say once, few, many or name a class of expanded clone.

V gene,clone size,D gene,J gene,CDR3 DNA,CDR3 protein
TRBV7-9,NA,NA,TRBJ1-2,TGTGCCAGCAGCTTCGAACAGGCCTCGCTCTATGGCTACACCTTC,CASSFEQASLYGYTF
TRBV4-3,NA,TRBD1,TRBJ2-7,TGCGCCAGCAGCCAAGTACGGACAGGGGAGGGATACGAGCAGTACTTC,CASSQVRTGEGYEQYF
TRBV5-1,few,TRBD2,TRBJ2-1,TGCGCCAGCTCCCCGGGACTAGCGGGAGGGTCCTACAATGAGCAGTTCTTC,CASSPGLAGGSYNEQFF
TRBV11-3,once,TRBD2,TRBJ2-1,TGTGCCAGCAGCTTAGGTTTTTCGGGCGGGAGTAGGTACAATGAGCAGTTCTTC,CASSLGFSGGSRYNEQFF
TRBV27,NA,NA,TRBJ2-5,TGTGCCAGCAGGTCCCAGGGCAGGGTCCGGGAGACCCAGTACTTC,CASRSQGRVRETQYF
TRBV7-8,NA,TRBD2,TRBJ2-5,TGTGCCAGCAGCCCAACGAGGGTCGGGGGGTCGGTTTGGGAGACCCAGTACTTC,CASSPTRVGGSVWETQYF
TRBV27,NA,NA,TRBJ1-1,TGTGCCAGCAGGGGGACACCGAACACTGAAGCTTTCTTT,CASRGTPNTEAFF
TRBV5-1,NA,NA,TRBJ2-7,TGCGCCAGCAGCTTGAATAGGGACGAGCAGTACTTC,CASSLNRDEQYF
TRBV4-3,NA,NA,TRBJ1-4,TGCGCCAGCGGCCAGCTCCATGGACCTCGAGAAGGAAAACTGTTTTTT,CASGQLHGPREGKLFF
TRBV7-6,NA,TRBD2,TRBJ2-7,TGTGCCAGCAGCTTAGTGGGGACTAGGGGTGTTCCCTACGAGCAGTACTTC,CASSLVGTRGVPYEQYF
TRBV5-7,NA,TRBD2,TRBJ2-1,TGTGCCAGCAGCTTTGTGGGCGGGAGGTCCAATGAGCAGTTCTTC,CASSFVGGRSNEQFF
TRBV7-9,NA,TRBD1,TRBJ1-5,TGTGCCAGCAGCCGACAGGGCGGCAATCAGCCCCAGCATTTT,CASSRQGGNQPQHF
TRBV27,NA,NA,TRBJ2-1,TGTGCCAGCAGTTTCAAGCTTACGATTTACAATGAGCAGTTCTTC,CASSFKLTIYNEQFF
TRBV19,NA,NA,TRBJ1-2,TGTGCCAGCGGGACTACCTATGGCTACACCTTC,CASGTTYGYTF
TRBV4-1,NA,NA,TRBJ2-2,TGCGCCAGCAGCCAACCGTGGTCGGGGACCGGGGAGCTGTTTTTT,CASSQPWSGTGELFF
TRBV6-5,few,NA,TRBJ2-7,TGTGCCAGCAGTGCGACACACTACTACGAGCAGTACTTC,CASSATHYYEQYF
TRBV7-9,NA,NA,TRBJ2-7,TGTGCCAGCAGCGATAGCCGGTACGAGCAGTACTTC,CASSDSRYEQYF
TRBV6-5,NA,TRBD1,TRBJ2-7,TGTGCCAGCAGTTACTCGGACAGGGGATACGAGCAGTACTTC,CASSYSDRGYEQYF
TRBV19,once,NA,TRBJ1-2,TGTGCCAGTAGTAATTTTGGCAGAGACTATGGCTACACCTTC,CASSNFGRDYGYTF
TRBV27,NA,NA,TRBJ1-6,TGTGCCAGCAGTTTCGGGGTGAGCTCCTATAATTCACCCCTCCACTTT,CASSFGVSSYNSPLHF
TRBV5-6,NA,TRBD1,TRBJ2-2,TGTGCCAGCAGCTCACAGGGGCACAACACCGGGGAGCTGTTTTTT,CASSSQGHNTGELFF
TRBV5-1,NA,NA,TRBJ2-7,TGCGCCAGCAGACCCGTGGGGGCGCCCTACGAGCAGTACTTC,CASRPVGAPYEQYF
TRBV14,NA,NA,TRBJ1-5,TGTGCCAGCAGCCTCCGATGGCGGTGGACTTCAGCCCCAGCATTT,CASSLRWRWTSAPAF
TRBV11-2,NA,NA,TRBJ1-6,TGTGCCAGTTCCTATAATTCACCCCTCCACTTT,CASSYNSPLHF
TRBV19,NA,TRBD2,TRBJ2-7,TGTGCCAGTAGTGGGGGGGGACTAGCTGCCTACGAGCAGTACTTC,CASSGGGLAAYEQYF
TRBV6-6,NA,TRBD1,TRBJ1-5,TGTGCCAGCAGTTATGGACAGGCCTGGGGGCCCCAGCATTTT,CASSYGQAWGPQHF
TRBV2,NA,TRBD2,TRBJ2-7,TGTGCCAGCAGGCCCGGACTAGCGAGCTCCTACGAGCAGTACTTC,CASRPGLASSYEQYF
TRBV4-3,NA,NA,TRBJ1-4,TGCGCCAGCAGCCAATATGGCCTTAATGAAAAACTGTTTTTT,CASSQYGLNEKLFF
TRBV7-9,NA,NA,TRBJ1-1,TGTGCCAGCAGCTCCGGAGGGATCACTGAAGCTTTCTTT,CASSSGGITEAFF
TRBV9,NA,NA,TRBJ2-7,TGTGCCAGCAGCCCCGACGGGCAGTCCTACGAGCAGTACTTC,CASSPDGQSYEQYF
TRBV7-3,medium-sized,NA,TRBJ2-7,TGTGCCAGCAGCAAGGGCCCAAACTACGAGCAGTACTTC,CASSKGPNYEQYF
TRBV13,NA,TRBD1,TRBJ2-7,TGTGCCAGCAGCTTAGGCATCGGACAGGGGGACTACGAGCAGTACTTC,CASSLGIGQGDYEQYF
TRBV7-9,once,NA,TRBJ1-2,TGTGCCAGCAGCTCGGACCGTGGCTACACCTTC,CASSSDRGYTF
TRBV9,NA,NA,TRBJ1-1,TGTGCCAGCACAGAGTTTGACGGGAACACTGAAGCTTTCTTT,CASTEFDGNTEAFF
TRBV15,NA,TRBD1,TRBJ2-1,TGTGCCACCAGCACGGGACAGGGAACCTACAATGAGCAGTTCTTC,CATSTGQGTYNEQFF
TRBV10-3,medium-sized,NA,TRBJ2-3,TGTGCCATCAGTGAGGGGGGAGCCCTGATACTCCACACAGATACGCAGTATTTT,CAISEGGALILHTDTQYF
TRBV6-5,NA,NA,TRBJ2-7,TGTGCCAGCAGTCAGGGAGCCGGGACCGACGAGCAGTACTTC,CASSQGAGTDEQYF
TRBV21-1,NA,NA,TRBJ2-7,TGTGCCAGCAGACCCATCGGACTAGCGGGGGTCCTCTCCTACGAGCAGTACTTC,CASRPIGLAGVLSYEQYF